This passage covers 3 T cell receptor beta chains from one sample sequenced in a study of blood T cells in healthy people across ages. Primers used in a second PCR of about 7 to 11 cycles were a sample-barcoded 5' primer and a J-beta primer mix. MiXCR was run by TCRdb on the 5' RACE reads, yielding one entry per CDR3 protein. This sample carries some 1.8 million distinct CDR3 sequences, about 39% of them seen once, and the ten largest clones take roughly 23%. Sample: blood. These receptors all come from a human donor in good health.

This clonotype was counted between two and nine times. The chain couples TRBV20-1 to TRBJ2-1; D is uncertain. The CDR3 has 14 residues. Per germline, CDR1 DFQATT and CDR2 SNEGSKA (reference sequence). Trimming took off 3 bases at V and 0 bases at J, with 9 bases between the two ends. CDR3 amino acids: CSARKPSSYNEQFF. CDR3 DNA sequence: TGCAGTGCTAGGAAGCCGAGCTCCTACAATGAGCAGTTCTTC.

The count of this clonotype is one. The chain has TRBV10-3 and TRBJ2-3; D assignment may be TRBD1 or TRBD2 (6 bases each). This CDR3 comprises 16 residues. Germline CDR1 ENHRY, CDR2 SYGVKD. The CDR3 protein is CVAGDRRGASTDTQYF. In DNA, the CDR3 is TGTGTCGCCGGAGACAGGCGGGGAGCTAGCACAGATACGCAGTATTTT.

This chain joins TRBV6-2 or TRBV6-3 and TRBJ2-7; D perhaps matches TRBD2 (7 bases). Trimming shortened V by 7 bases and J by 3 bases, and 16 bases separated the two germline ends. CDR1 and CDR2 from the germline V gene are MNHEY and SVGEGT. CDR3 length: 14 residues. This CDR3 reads CASTPGGLLYEQYF. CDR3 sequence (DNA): TGTGCCAGCACCCCGGGGGGCCTACTCTACGAGCAGTACTTC.